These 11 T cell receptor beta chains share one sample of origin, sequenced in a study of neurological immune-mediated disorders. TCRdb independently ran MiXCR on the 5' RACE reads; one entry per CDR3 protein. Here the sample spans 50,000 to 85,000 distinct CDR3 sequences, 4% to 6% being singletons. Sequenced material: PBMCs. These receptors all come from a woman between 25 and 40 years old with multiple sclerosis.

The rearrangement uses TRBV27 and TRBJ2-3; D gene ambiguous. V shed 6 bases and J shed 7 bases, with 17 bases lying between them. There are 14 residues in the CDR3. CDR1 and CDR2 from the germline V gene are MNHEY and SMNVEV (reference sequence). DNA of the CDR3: TGTGCCAGCAGACCCTCGATTACCCATCATACGCAGTATTTT. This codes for CASRPSITHHTQYF.

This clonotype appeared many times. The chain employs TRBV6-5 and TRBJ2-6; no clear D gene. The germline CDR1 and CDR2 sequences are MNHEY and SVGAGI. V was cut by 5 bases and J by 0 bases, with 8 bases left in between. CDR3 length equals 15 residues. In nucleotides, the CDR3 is TGTGCCAGCAGTCATACCTCCTCTGGGGCCAACGTCCTGACTTTC. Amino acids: CASSHTSSGANVLTF.

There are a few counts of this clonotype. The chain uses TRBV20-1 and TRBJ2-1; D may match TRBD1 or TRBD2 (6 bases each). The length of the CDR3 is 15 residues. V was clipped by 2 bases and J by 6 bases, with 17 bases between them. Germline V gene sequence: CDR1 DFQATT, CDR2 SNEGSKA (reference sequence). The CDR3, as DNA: TGCAGTGCTAGAACAACAGGGACTCCAAGCAATGAGCAGTTCTTC. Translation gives CSARTTGTPSNEQFF.

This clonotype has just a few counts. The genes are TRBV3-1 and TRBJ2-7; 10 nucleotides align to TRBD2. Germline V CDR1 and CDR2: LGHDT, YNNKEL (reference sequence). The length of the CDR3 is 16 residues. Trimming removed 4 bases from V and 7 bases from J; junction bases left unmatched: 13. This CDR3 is CASSRGLAGAAWEQYF. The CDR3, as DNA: TGTGCCAGCAGCCGGGGTCTAGCGGGGGCCGCCTGGGAGCAGTACTTC.

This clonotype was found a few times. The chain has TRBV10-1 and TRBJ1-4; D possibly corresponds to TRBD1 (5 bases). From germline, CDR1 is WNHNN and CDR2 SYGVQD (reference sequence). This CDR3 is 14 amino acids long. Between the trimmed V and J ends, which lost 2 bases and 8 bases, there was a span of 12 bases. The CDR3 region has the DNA TGCGCCAGCAGTGAGAGGGGCTTCGGGGAAAAACTGTTTTTT. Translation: CASSERGFGEKLFF.

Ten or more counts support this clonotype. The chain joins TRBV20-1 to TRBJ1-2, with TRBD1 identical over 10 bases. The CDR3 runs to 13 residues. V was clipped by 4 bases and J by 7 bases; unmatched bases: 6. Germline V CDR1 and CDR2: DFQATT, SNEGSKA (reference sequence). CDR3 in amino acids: CSAIYRDRGGYTF. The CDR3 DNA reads TGCAGTGCTATCTACCGGGACAGGGGTGGCTACACCTTC.

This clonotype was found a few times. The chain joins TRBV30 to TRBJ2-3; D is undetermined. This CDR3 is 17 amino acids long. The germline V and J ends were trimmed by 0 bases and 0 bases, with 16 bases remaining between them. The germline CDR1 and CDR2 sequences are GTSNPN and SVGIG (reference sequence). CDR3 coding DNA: TGTGCCTGGAGTGTGTGGGTCGGAACAGAGAGCACAGATACGCAGTATTTT. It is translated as CAWSVWVGTESTDTQYF. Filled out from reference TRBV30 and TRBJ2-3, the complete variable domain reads SQTIHQWPATLVQPVGSPLSLECTVEGTSNPNLYWYRQAAGRGLQLLFYSVGIGQISSEVPQNLSASRPQDRQFILSSKKLLLSDSGFYLCAWSVWVGTESTDTQYFGPGTRLTVL.

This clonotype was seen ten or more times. The CDR3 nucleotides are TGCAGTGCTAGAAGGGGAGGGGGCCCTTATAGCAATCAGCCCCAGCATTTT. Amino acid sequence: CSARRGGGPYSNQPQHF. The chain recombines TRBV20-1 with TRBJ1-5; the match to TRBD1 covers 7 bases. Germline V gene data show CDR1 as DFQATT and CDR2 as SNEGSKA (reference sequence). This CDR3 spans 17 amino acids. Trimming at V came to 2 bases and at J to 0 bases, leaving 10 bases not matched to a gene.

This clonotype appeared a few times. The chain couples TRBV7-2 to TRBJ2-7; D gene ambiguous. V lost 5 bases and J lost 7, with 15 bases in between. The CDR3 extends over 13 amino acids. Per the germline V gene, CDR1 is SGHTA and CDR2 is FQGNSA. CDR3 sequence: CASSKKTREEQYF. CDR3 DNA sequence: TGTGCCAGCAGCAAGAAAACCCGTGAAGAGCAGTACTTC.

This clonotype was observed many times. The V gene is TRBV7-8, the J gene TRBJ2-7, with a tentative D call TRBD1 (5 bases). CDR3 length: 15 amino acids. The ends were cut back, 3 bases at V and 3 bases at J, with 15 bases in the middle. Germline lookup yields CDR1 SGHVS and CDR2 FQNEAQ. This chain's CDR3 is CASSFSTGTSYEQYF. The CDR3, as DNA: TGTGCCAGCAGCTTCTCTACAGGTACGAGCTACGAGCAGTACTTC.

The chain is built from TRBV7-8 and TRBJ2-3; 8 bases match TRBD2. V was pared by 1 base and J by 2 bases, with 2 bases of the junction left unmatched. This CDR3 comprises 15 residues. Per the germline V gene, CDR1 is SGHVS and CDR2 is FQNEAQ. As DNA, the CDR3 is TGTGCCAGCAGCTTAGGCGGGGGGTTCACAGATACGCAGTATTTT. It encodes CASSLGGGFTDTQYF.